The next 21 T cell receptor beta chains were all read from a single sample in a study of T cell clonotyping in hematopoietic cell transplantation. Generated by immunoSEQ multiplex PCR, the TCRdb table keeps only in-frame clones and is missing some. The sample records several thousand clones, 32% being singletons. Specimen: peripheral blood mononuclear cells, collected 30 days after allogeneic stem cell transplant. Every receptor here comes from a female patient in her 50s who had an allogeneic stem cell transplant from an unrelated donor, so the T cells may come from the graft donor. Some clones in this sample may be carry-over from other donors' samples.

CDR3 protein: CASSPGSQHYGYTF. Written as DNA, the CDR3 is TGTGCCAGCAGCCCCGGGAGCCAACACTATGGCTACACCTTC. The chain links TRBV25-1 to TRBJ1-2; D gene uncertain. V lost 6 bases and J lost 3, with 14 bases in between. The CDR3 spans 14 residues. Looked up from germline, CDR1 is MGHDK and CDR2 is SYGVNS.

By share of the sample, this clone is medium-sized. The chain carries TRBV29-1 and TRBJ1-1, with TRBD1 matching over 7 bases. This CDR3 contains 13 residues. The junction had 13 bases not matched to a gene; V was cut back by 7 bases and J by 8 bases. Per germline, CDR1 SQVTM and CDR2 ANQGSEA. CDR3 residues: CSAGRGRGEEAFF. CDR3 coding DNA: TGCAGCGCCGGGAGGGGGCGAGGGGAAGAAGCTTTCTTT.

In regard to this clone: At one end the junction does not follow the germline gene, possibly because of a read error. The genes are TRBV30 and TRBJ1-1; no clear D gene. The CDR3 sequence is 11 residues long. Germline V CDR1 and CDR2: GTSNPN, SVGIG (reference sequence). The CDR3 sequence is CARSADTEAFF. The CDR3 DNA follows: TGTGCCCGGAGTGCGGACACTGAAGCTTTCTTT.

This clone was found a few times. The CDR3 region is CAWSSGDRTEAFF. CDR3 DNA sequence: TGTGCCTGGAGTAGTGGGGATCGCACTGAAGCTTTCTTT. This sequence joins TRBV30 and TRBJ1-1; D is unclear. Trimming shortened V by 2 bases and J by 4 bases, and 11 bases separated the two germline ends. This CDR3 is 13 amino acids long. CDR1 and CDR2 (germline): GTSNPN, SVGIG (reference sequence).

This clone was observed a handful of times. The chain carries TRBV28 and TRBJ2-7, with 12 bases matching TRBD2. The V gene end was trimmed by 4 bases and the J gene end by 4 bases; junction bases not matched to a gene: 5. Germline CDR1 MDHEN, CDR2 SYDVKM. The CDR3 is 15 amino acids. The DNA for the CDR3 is TGTGCCAGCAGTTCCTCACTAGCGGGAGGATACGAGCAGTACTTC. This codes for CASSSSLAGGYEQYF. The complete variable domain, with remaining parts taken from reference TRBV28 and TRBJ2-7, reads DVKVTQSSRYLVKRTGEKVFLECVQDMDHENMFWYRQDPGLGLRLIYFSYDVKMKEKGDIPEGYSVSREKKERFSLILESASTNQTSMYLCASSSSLAGGYEQYFGPGTRLTVT.

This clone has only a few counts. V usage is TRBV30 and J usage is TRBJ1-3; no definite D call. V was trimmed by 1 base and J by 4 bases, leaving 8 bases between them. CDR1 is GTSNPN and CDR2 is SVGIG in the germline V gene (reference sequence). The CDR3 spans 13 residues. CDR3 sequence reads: CAWSAHGGNTIYF. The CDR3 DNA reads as TGTGCCTGGAGTGCACACGGCGGAAACACCATATATTTT.

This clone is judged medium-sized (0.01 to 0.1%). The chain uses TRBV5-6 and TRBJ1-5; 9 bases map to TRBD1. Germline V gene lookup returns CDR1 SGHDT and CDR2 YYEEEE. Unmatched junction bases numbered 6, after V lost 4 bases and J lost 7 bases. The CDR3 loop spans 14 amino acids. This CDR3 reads CASSPGQGGQPQHF. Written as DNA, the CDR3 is TGTGCCAGCAGCCCGGGACAGGGTGGCCAGCCCCAGCATTTT. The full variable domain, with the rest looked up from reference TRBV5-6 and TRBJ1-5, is DAGVTQSPTHLIKTRGQQVTLRCSPKSGHDTVSWYQQALGQGPQFIFQYYEEEERQRGNFPDRFSGHQFPNYSSELNVNALLLGDSALYLCASSPGQGGQPQHFGDGTRLSIL.

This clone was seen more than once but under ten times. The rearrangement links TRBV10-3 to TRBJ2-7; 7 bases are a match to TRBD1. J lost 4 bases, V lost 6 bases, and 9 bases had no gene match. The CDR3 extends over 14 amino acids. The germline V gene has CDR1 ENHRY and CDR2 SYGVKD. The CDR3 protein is CAISGNRGQYEQYF. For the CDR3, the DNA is TGTGCCATCAGCGGCAACAGGGGCCAGTACGAGCAGTACTTC.

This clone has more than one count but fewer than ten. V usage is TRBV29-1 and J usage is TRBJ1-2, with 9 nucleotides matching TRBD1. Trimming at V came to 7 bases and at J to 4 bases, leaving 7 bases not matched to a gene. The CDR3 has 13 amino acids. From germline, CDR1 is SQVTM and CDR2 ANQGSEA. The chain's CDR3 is CSGTGERSYGYTF. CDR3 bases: TGCAGCGGGACAGGGGAAAGGAGCTATGGCTACACCTTC.

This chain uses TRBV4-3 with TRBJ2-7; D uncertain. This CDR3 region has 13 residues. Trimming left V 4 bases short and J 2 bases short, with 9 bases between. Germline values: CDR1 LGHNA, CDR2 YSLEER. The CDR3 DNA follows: TGCGCCAGCAGCCCCACAAGGACCTACGAGCAGTACTTC. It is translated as CASSPTRTYEQYF.

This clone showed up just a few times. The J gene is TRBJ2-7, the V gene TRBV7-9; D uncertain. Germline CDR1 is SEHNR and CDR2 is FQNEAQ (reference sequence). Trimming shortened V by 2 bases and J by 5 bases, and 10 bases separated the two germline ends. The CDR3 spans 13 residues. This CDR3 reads CASSLRAGNEQYF. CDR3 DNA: TGTGCCAGCAGCTTACGGGCAGGAAACGAGCAGTACTTC.

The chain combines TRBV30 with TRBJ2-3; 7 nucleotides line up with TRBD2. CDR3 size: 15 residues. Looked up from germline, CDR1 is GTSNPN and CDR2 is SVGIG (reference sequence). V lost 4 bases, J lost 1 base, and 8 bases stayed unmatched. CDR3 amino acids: CAWTVGAGRTDTQYF. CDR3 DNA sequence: TGTGCCTGGACGGTGGGAGCGGGACGCACAGATACGCAGTATTTT.

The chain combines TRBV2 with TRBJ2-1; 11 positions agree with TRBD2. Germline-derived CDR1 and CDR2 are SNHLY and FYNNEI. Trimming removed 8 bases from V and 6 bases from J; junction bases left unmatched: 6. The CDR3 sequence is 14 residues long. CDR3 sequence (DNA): TGTGCCAGCGTAGCGGGAGGGCCGGTCAATGAGCAGTTCTTC. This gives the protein CASVAGGPVNEQFF.

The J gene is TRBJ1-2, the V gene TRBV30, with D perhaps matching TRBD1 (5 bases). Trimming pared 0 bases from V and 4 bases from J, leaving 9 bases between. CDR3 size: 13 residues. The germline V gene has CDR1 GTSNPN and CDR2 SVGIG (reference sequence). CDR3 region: CAWSVGDGYGYTF. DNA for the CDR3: TGTGCCTGGAGTGTAGGGGACGGCTATGGCTACACCTTC. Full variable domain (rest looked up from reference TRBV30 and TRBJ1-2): SQTIHQWPATLVQPVGSPLSLECTVEGTSNPNLYWYRQAAGRGLQLLFYSVGIGQISSEVPQNLSASRPQDRQFILSSKKLLLSDSGFYLCAWSVGDGYGYTFGSGTRLTVV.

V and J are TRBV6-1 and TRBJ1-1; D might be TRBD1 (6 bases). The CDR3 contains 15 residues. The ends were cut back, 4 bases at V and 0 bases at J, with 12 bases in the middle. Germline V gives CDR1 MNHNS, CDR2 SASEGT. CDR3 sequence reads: CASSGWTEVNTEAFF. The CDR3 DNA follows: TGTGCCAGCAGTGGATGGACAGAGGTGAACACTGAAGCTTTCTTT.

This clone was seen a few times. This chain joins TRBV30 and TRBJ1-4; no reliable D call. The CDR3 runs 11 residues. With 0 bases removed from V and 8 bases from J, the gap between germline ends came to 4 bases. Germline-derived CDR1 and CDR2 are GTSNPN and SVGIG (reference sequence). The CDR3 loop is CAWSVREKLFF. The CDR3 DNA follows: TGTGCCTGGAGTGTTCGAGAAAAACTGTTTTTT.

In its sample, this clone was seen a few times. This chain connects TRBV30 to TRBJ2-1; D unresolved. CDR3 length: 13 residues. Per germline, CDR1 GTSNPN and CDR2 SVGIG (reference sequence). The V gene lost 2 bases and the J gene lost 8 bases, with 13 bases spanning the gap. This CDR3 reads CAWSRLTRDEQFF. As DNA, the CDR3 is TGTGCCTGGAGTCGCCTAACCCGTGATGAGCAGTTCTTC.

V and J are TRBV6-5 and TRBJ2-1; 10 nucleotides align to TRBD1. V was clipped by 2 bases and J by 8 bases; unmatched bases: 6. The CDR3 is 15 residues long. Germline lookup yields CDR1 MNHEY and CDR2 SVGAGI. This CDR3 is CASSYRWDRGHEQFF. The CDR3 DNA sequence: TGTGCCAGCAGTTACCGGTGGGACAGGGGTCATGAGCAGTTCTTC.

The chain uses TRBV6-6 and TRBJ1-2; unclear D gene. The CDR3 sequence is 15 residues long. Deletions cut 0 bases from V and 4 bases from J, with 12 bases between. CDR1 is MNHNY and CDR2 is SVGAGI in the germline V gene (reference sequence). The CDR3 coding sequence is TGTGCCAGCAGTTACTCGAACGAGGCGCTCTATGGCTACACCTTC. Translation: CASSYSNEALYGYTF.

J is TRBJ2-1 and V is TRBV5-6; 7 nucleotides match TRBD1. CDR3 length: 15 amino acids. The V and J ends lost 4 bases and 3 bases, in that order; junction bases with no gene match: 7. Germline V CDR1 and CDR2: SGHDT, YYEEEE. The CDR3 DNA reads TGTGCCAGCAGCCCGGGGACAGTGTACTACAATGAGCAGTTCTTC. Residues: CASSPGTVYYNEQFF.

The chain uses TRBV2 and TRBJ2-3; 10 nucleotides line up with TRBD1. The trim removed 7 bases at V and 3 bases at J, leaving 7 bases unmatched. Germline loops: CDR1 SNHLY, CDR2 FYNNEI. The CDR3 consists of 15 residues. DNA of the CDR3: TGTGCCAGCATGGGGGACAGGGGCGGGACAGATACGCAGTATTTT. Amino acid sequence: CASMGDRGGTDTQYF. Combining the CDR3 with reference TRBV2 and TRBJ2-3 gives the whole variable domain EPEVTQTPSHQVTQMGQEVILRCVPISNHLYFYWYRQILGQKVEFLVSFYNNEISEKSEIFDDQFSVERPDGSNFTLKIRSTKLEDSAMYFCASMGDRGGTDTQYFGPGTRLTVL.